The rows below give T cell receptor beta chains drawn from one sample of a study of beta chain features in type 1 diabetes. The assay was immunoSEQ multiplex PCR, and TCRdb's table has in-frame clones only and misses some. This table has 200,000 to 250,000 clones, about 71% appearing once. The sample consisted of naive CD4+ T cells from blood. All receptors derive from a man aged 25 to 45 in good health. CDR3s include the opening cysteine and the closing phenylalanine or tryptophan. D genes are given only for firm matches. The listing skips clone size in some rows; elsewhere it reads once, few, many or a size class.

V: TRBV13
J: TRBJ1-6
D: NA
size: once
DNA: TGTGCCAGCAGTTCCAGGGTAAATAATTCACCCCTCCACTTT
CDR3: CASSSRVNNSPLHF

V: TRBV14
J: TRBJ2-1
D: NA
size: few
DNA: TGTGCCAGCAGCCAAGTCAGGGAGCAGTTCTTC
CDR3: CASSQVREQFF

V: TRBV28
J: TRBJ2-7
D: TRBD2
size: few
DNA: TGTGCCAGCAGCGTAGCGGGAGGGCCCGCCTACGAGCAGTACTTC
CDR3: CASSVAGGPAYEQYF

V: TRBV9
J: TRBJ2-7
D: TRBD1
size: once
DNA: TGTGCCAGCAGCGATCCATCCGGGACAGGGTCTTACGAGCAGTACTTC
CDR3: CASSDPSGTGSYEQYF

V: TRBV20-1
J: TRBJ2-7
D: NA
size: NA
DNA: TGCAGTGCTAGTATGTCCTACGAGCAGTACTTC
CDR3: CSASMSYEQYF

V: TRBV5-1
J: TRBJ2-1
D: TRBD2
size: NA
DNA: TGCGCCAGCAGCAGTTCAGGGCTAGCGGGAGGTGAGCAGTTCTTC
CDR3: CASSSSGLAGGEQFF

V: TRBV7-2
J: TRBJ2-1
D: NA
size: NA
DNA: TGTGCCAGCAGCCCATACTCCTACAATGAGCAGTTCTTC
CDR3: CASSPYSYNEQFF

V: TRBV6-6
J: TRBJ2-3
D: NA
size: NA
DNA: TGTGCCAGCAGTAGCGGTAGCACAGATACGCAGTATTTT
CDR3: CASSSGSTDTQYF

V: TRBV30
J: TRBJ2-5
D: NA
size: NA
DNA: TGTGCCTGGAGCCTCGGGTCCGGAGTGACCCAGTACTTC
CDR3: CAWSLGSGVTQYF

V: TRBV7-2
J: TRBJ2-7
D: TRBD2
size: NA
DNA: TGTGCCAGCAGCTTACCTCCAGCGGGGGCAGAAGAGCAGTACTTC
CDR3: CASSLPPAGAEEQYF

V: TRBV20-1
J: TRBJ1-1
D: NA
size: NA
DNA: TGCAGTGCTAGATCGGACAAAGCTTTCTTT
CDR3: CSARSDKAFF

V: TRBV10-3
J: TRBJ2-7
D: NA
size: NA
DNA: TGTGCCATCAGGATGGACGGCCCAACATGGGAGCAGTACTTC
CDR3: CAIRMDGPTWEQYF

V: TRBV5-1
J: TRBJ2-7
D: NA
size: NA
DNA: TGCGCCAGCAGCTCTCCACCAGGATACGAGCAGTACTTC
CDR3: CASSSPPGYEQYF

V: TRBV30
J: TRBJ2-7
D: NA
size: NA
DNA: TGTGCCTGGGGAGGGGGACAAGCCACCTACGAGCAGTACTTC
CDR3: CAWGGGQATYEQYF

V: TRBV30
J: TRBJ1-5
D: NA
size: NA
DNA: TGTGCCTGGGCCCCCAAGGGCATGGGCAATCAGCCCCAGCATTTT
CDR3: CAWAPKGMGNQPQHF

V: TRBV7-9
J: TRBJ2-7
D: NA
size: few
DNA: TGTGCCAGCAGCTTAGGGACCGGGACACCTAAGTGCGAGCAGTACTTC
CDR3: CASSLGTGTPKCEQYF

V: TRBV30
J: TRBJ1-1
D: NA
size: few
DNA: TGTGCCTGGGAACGGAGGAGCACTGAAGCTTTCTTT
CDR3: CAWERRSTEAFF

V: TRBV29-1
J: TRBJ1-3
D: NA
size: NA
DNA: TGCAGCGTTGAAGGGACTGGAAACACCATATATTTT
CDR3: CSVEGTGNTIYF

V: TRBV29-1
J: TRBJ1-2
D: TRBD1
size: NA
DNA: TGCAGCGACATGGACAGGGGGCCCGGTGGCTACACCTTC
CDR3: CSDMDRGPGGYTF

V: TRBV9
J: TRBJ1-4
D: NA
size: NA
DNA: TGTGCCAGCAGCGTGAGTGCAACTAATGAAAAACTGTTTTTT
CDR3: CASSVSATNEKLFF

V: TRBV30
J: TRBJ1-6
D: NA
size: NA
DNA: TGTGCCTGGAGTGTAATCCCGGGGGGCGGATCACCCCTCCACTTT
CDR3: CAWSVIPGGGSPLHF

V: TRBV7-2
J: TRBJ2-1
D: NA
size: NA
DNA: TGTGCCAGCAGCTTACTTTTCGTAGCACCGGCTAATGAGCAGTTCTTC
CDR3: CASSLLFVAPANEQFF

V: TRBV7-6
J: TRBJ1-2
D: NA
size: NA
DNA: TGTGCCAGCAGCTTAGAAGACACAAGGGGCTACACCTTC
CDR3: CASSLEDTRGYTF

V: TRBV29-1
J: TRBJ2-7
D: TRBD2
size: NA
DNA: TGCAGCGGTGTGGCGGGAGGGCCCCACGAGCAGTACTTC
CDR3: CSGVAGGPHEQYF

V: TRBV28
J: TRBJ2-1
D: NA
size: few
DNA: TGTGCCAGCAGTCCAACTGAGAACAATGAGCAGTTCTTC
CDR3: CASSPTENNEQFF

V: TRBV29-1
J: TRBJ1-2
D: NA
size: few
DNA: TGCAGCGTTGTCGGGACACTCGCCTATGGCTACACCTTC
CDR3: CSVVGTLAYGYTF

V: TRBV7-6
J: TRBJ2-7
D: NA
size: NA
DNA: TGTGCCAGCAGCTTAAACAGAGGCTACGAGCAGTACTTC
CDR3: CASSLNRGYEQYF

V: TRBV5-1
J: TRBJ2-1
D: TRBD2
size: few
DNA: TGCGCCAGCACCCGGCTAGCGGGGGTAGGGAATGAGCAGTTCTTC
CDR3: CASTRLAGVGNEQFF

V: TRBV30
J: TRBJ2-1
D: NA
size: NA
DNA: TGTGCCTGGAAACGAGGCTGGGATGAGCAGTTCTTC
CDR3: CAWKRGWDEQFF

V: TRBV2
J: TRBJ2-5
D: TRBD1
size: NA
DNA: TGTGCCAGCAGCTCAGACAGGGGCCAAGAGACCCAGTACTTC
CDR3: CASSSDRGQETQYF

V: TRBV5-1
J: TRBJ1-2
D: TRBD1
size: NA
DNA: TGCGCCAGCAGCCGGGGACAGGCTAATGGCTACACCTTC
CDR3: CASSRGQANGYTF

V: TRBV30
J: TRBJ2-5
D: NA
size: NA
DNA: TGTGCCTGGAGTGTAAGATACGGGGTAGGAGAGACCCAGTACTTC
CDR3: CAWSVRYGVGETQYF

V: TRBV29-1
J: TRBJ2-3
D: TRBD2
size: few
DNA: TGCAGCGTGGGGGAGGGGTACGCAGATACGCAGTATTTT
CDR3: CSVGEGYADTQYF

V: TRBV29-1
J: TRBJ2-5
D: TRBD1
size: NA
DNA: TGCAGCGTTGAAGAGACAGGGAGAGAGACCCAGTACTTC
CDR3: CSVEETGRETQYF

V: TRBV30
J: TRBJ1-1
D: NA
size: once
DNA: TGTGCCTGGAGCAAGGACTCGAACACTGAAGCTTTCTTT
CDR3: CAWSKDSNTEAFF

V: TRBV25-1
J: TRBJ2-7
D: NA
size: few
DNA: TGTGCCAGCAGTGAAGGGGTCCCCGCCCGGGAGCAGTACTTC
CDR3: CASSEGVPAREQYF

V: TRBV7-6
J: TRBJ2-1
D: TRBD1
size: few
DNA: TGTGCCAGCAGCTTAGCCACCCTAGGACAGGACAATGAGCAGTTCTTC
CDR3: CASSLATLGQDNEQFF

V: TRBV30
J: TRBJ2-5
D: NA
size: NA
DNA: TGTGCCTGGAGTGTACGGAGCACCTCTTTCCAGTACTTC
CDR3: CAWSVRSTSFQYF

V: TRBV30
J: TRBJ1-3
D: NA
size: once
DNA: TGTGCCTGGAGTACAGGGAACTCTGGAAACACCATATATTTT
CDR3: CAWSTGNSGNTIYF

V: TRBV11-2
J: TRBJ1-2
D: NA
size: once
DNA: TGTGCCAGCAGCTTAGACCCAGTCGGCTACACCTTC
CDR3: CASSLDPVGYTF